Presented here are 6 T cell receptor beta chains from one specimen sequenced in a study of blood T cell repertoires in COVID-19. Only in-frame clones appear in the TCRdb table, and some are missing; sequencing was by immunoSEQ multiplex PCR. The repertoire consists of about 290,000 clones, with roughly 89% occurring once and the leading ten covering about 1.8%. The sample consisted of PBMCs or T cells enriched from blood (not recorded which). All receptors come from a woman in her thirties or forties who had recovered from COVID-19.

The chain recombines TRBV19 with TRBJ1-2; 8 nucleotides match TRBD1. Trimming at V came to 10 bases and at J to 2 bases, leaving 18 bases not matched to a gene. The germline gives CDR1 LNHDA, CDR2 SQIVND (reference sequence). This CDR3 comprises 17 residues. The CDR3 is CATYSTGANEGNYGYTF. CDR3 coding DNA: TGTGCCACCTACTCGACAGGGGCTAACGAGGGAAACTATGGCTACACCTTC.

The chain uses TRBV5-1 and TRBJ2-3; 9 nucleotides agree with TRBD2. V gave up 3 bases and J gave up 5 bases; unmatched junction bases: 7. CDR1 and CDR2 (germline): SGHRS, YFSETQ. The length of the CDR3 is 15 residues. CDR3 region: CASSSQAGGQDTQYF. The CDR3 coding sequence is TGCGCCAGCAGCTCTCAAGCGGGGGGCCAAGATACGCAGTATTTT.

The chain joins TRBV5-1 to TRBJ2-5; 7 nucleotides align to TRBD1. With V trimmed by 2 bases and J by 1 base, 2 bases remained unmatched. Germline V gene lookup returns CDR1 SGHRS and CDR2 YFSETQ. The CDR3 runs 14 residues. CDR3 sequence (DNA): TGCGCCAGCAGCTTCGGACAGGTCCAAGAGACCCAGTACTTC. The encoded protein is CASSFGQVQETQYF.

Comments on this clone: Other DNA sequences within the sample encode an identical CDR3. This chain uses TRBV7-2 with TRBJ1-2, with D perhaps matching TRBD1 (5 bases). The CDR3 is 15 residues long. The germline CDR1 and CDR2 sequences are SGHTA and FQGNSA. The V end was cut by 2 bases, the J end by 4 bases, with 14 bases between. The CDR3 here is CASSLTGGVGYGYTF. For the CDR3, the DNA is TGTGCCAGCAGCTTAACCGGAGGGGTAGGCTATGGCTACACCTTC.

The V and J genes are TRBV11-2 and TRBJ2-7, with D tentatively TRBD2 (6 bases). V lost 5 bases to trimming and J lost 0 bases, with 23 bases between them. CDR1 and CDR2 (germline): SGHAT, FQNNGV. This CDR3 is built from 18 residues. CDR3 residues: CASSPPRGWRGLSYEQYF. CDR3 DNA: TGTGCCAGCAGCCCCCCGCGAGGCTGGCGGGGACTCTCCTACGAGCAGTACTTC.

The J gene is TRBJ1-2, the V gene TRBV18; TRBD1 aligns across 9 bases. The length of the CDR3 is 16 residues. The junction had 16 bases not matched to a gene; V was cut back by 6 bases and J by 8 bases. Germline V gives CDR1 KGHSH, CDR2 LQKENI. CDR3 in amino acids: CASSQGQGPFAGGYTF. The CDR3 nucleotides are TGTGCCAGCTCCCAAGGACAGGGGCCCTTCGCGGGAGGCTACACCTTC.